Presented here are 22 T cell receptor beta chains from one specimen sequenced in a study of beta chain features in type 1 diabetes. The whole isolated RNA underwent reverse transcription, so sequencing captured expressed TCRB transcripts. TCRdb keeps only in-frame clones here, not all; method: immunoSEQ multiplex PCR. The sample has around 400,000 clones; around 13% are singletons. Input material: naive CD4+ T cells from blood. The receptors were gathered from a man aged 18-30 years in good health.

This clone occurred a few times. The gene calls are TRBV19 and TRBJ2-3; a possible D gene is TRBD2 (5 bases). Germline loops: CDR1 LNHDA, CDR2 SQIVND (reference sequence). Trimming cost V 6 bases and J 3 bases, with 13 bases left between them. This CDR3 has 14 amino acids. The CDR3 coding sequence is TGTGCCAGTAGGCCCTCGGGGAGTACAGATACGCAGTATTTT. Protein product: CASRPSGSTDTQYF.

This sequence joins TRBV6-1 and TRBJ2-1; 7 bases agree with TRBD1. This CDR3 is 15 amino acids long. From germline, CDR1 is MNHNS and CDR2 SASEGT. The V segment lost 2 bases and the J segment 7 bases; nucleotides outside the gene matches: 8. The DNA for the CDR3 is TGTGCCAGCAGTGAACGTCGGACAGGACGGAATGAGCAGTTCTTC. Translation gives CASSERRTGRNEQFF.

This chain uses TRBV7-7 with TRBJ2-2; 8 bases are a match to TRBD1. The CDR3 runs 16 residues. Trimming removed 2 bases from V and 8 bases from J; junction bases left unmatched: 10. Germline V gene data show CDR1 as SSHAT and CDR2 as FNYEAQ (reference sequence). The DNA for the CDR3 is TGTGCCAGCAGCTTATCTGAGGCAGGGGGCGCGGGGGAGCTGTTTTTT. It is translated as CASSLSEAGGAGELFF. Variable domain in full (rest from reference TRBV7-7 and TRBJ2-2): GAGVSQSPRYKVTKRGQDVTLRCDPISSHATLYWYQQALGQGPEFLTYFNYEAQPDKSGLPSDRFSAERPEGSISTLTIQRTEQRDSAMYRCASSLSEAGGAGELFFGEGSRLTVL.

DNA of the CDR3: TGTGCCAGCTCACCGGACAGGGTTGCAGATACGCAGTATTTT. It yields the protein CASSPDRVADTQYF. The genes are TRBV18 and TRBJ2-3, with 8 positions matching TRBD1. Per the germline V gene, CDR1 is KGHSH and CDR2 is LQKENI. Trimming removed 3 bases from V and 4 bases from J; junction bases left unmatched: 3. The CDR3 contains 14 residues.

This chain connects TRBV15 to TRBJ2-2; a weak D match, TRBD2 (5 bases). The CDR3 loop spans 14 amino acids. Looked up from germline, CDR1 is LNHNV and CDR2 is YYDKDF (reference sequence). Trimming removed 3 bases from V and 4 bases from J, with 9 bases in between. CDR3 residues: CATSSRRGTGELFF. The CDR3 DNA reads as TGTGCCACCAGCAGTCGACGGGGCACCGGGGAGCTGTTTTTT.

This clone was seen a few times. The chain joins TRBV6-1 to TRBJ2-5; D might be TRBD1 (5 bases). CDR3 size: 14 residues. V lost 7 bases, J lost 5 bases, and 17 bases lay in between. Germline V gives CDR1 MNHNS, CDR2 SASEGT. Here the CDR3 DNA reads TGTGCCAGCACCACGGGCTGGGGCCGGGAGACCCAGTACTTC. Protein product: CASTTGWGRETQYF.

The gene calls are TRBV30 and TRBJ1-5; weak D call: TRBD1 (5 bases). This CDR3 has 15 residues. Trimming pared 4 bases from V and 4 bases from J, leaving 17 bases between. CDR1 and CDR2 from the germline V gene are GTSNPN and SVGIG (reference sequence). The CDR3 here is CAWTDEGHSNQPQHF. The CDR3 region has the DNA TGTGCCTGGACCGACGAAGGACACTCGAATCAGCCCCAGCATTTT.

This clone was detected a few times. V gene TRBV27 combines with J gene TRBJ1-2; the D gene is possibly TRBD1 (6 bases). CDR3 length: 19 amino acids. The V end lost 6 bases, the J end lost 0 bases, and 26 bases lay between the germline ends. From germline, CDR1 is MNHEY and CDR2 SMNVEV (reference sequence). The CDR3 region is CASSPKTGTFWEANYGYTF. In DNA form, the CDR3 reads TGTGCCAGCAGCCCCAAAACCGGGACATTTTGGGAAGCTAACTATGGCTACACCTTC.

The J gene is TRBJ2-7, the V gene TRBV19; TRBD1 matches 10 bases. Germline assignment: CDR1 LNHDA and CDR2 SQIVND (reference sequence). The CDR3 runs 15 residues. The V segment lost 1 base and the J segment 3 bases; nucleotides outside the gene matches: 3. The CDR3 here is CASSIAGTGDYEQYF. The CDR3 coding sequence is TGTGCCAGTAGTATAGCCGGGACAGGGGACTACGAGCAGTACTTC.

The chain joins TRBV7-2 to TRBJ1-2, with a weak D call TRBD1 (5 bases). Germline V lookup: CDR1 SGHTA, CDR2 FQGNSA. V lost 0 bases and J lost 7, with 12 bases in between. The CDR3 sequence is 14 residues long. The CDR3 spells CASSLALGGGGYTF. CDR3 nucleotide sequence: TGTGCCAGCAGCTTAGCGCTGGGGGGTGGTGGCTACACCTTC.

The table lists this clone with a few counts. The chain joins TRBV2 to TRBJ2-4; possible D gene TRBD2, 6 bases. The germline CDR1 and CDR2 sequences are SNHLY and FYNNEI. Trimming took off 8 bases at V and 6 bases at J, with 17 bases between the two ends. CDR3 length equals 14 residues. CDR3 loop: CASLRPMGGNIQYF. CDR3 sequence (DNA): TGTGCCAGCTTACGTCCCATGGGGGGAAACATTCAGTACTTC.

This clone was counted only a few times. This chain uses TRBV7-2 with TRBJ2-7; 13 nucleotides agree with TRBD2. Germline trimming cut 4 bases from V and 5 bases from J; bases unmatched to any gene: 8. The CDR3 runs to 16 residues. The germline CDR1 and CDR2 sequences are SGHTA and FQGNSA. The CDR3: CASSWTSGSTVNEQYF. The CDR3 DNA reads as TGTGCCAGCAGCTGGACTAGCGGGAGTACGGTTAACGAGCAGTACTTC.

This clone was seen only a few times. The gene calls are TRBV18 and TRBJ2-5, with 8 bases lining up with TRBD1. The CDR3 length is 15 residues. CDR1 and CDR2 (germline): KGHSH, LQKENI. After removal of 3 bases from V and 1 base from J, the junction contained 4 bases not matched to a gene. The CDR3 coding sequence is TGTGCCAGCTCACCTAGGACAGGGCCCCAAGAGACCCAGTACTTC. Amino acid sequence: CASSPRTGPQETQYF.

This clone was seen more than once but under ten times. The V call is TRBV13, the J call TRBJ1-1; no reliable D call. V shed 0 bases and J shed 0 bases, with 11 bases lying between them. Germline V gene lookup returns CDR1 PRHDT and CDR2 FYEKMQ (reference sequence). The CDR3 sequence is 16 residues long. CDR3 in DNA: TGTGCCAGCAGCTTAGGCCTTGTACAGATGAACACTGAAGCTTTCTTT. Residues: CASSLGLVQMNTEAFF. The full variable domain, with the rest looked up from reference TRBV13 and TRBJ1-1, is AAGVIQSPRHLIKEKRETATLKCYPIPRHDTVYWYQQGPGQDPQFLISFYEKMQSDKGSIPDRFSAQQFSDYHSELNMSSLELGDSALYFCASSLGLVQMNTEAFFGQGTRLTVV.

In its sample, this clone was seen a few times. This chain connects TRBV5-1 to TRBJ2-1; TRBD2 might be the D (5 bases). The CDR3 spans 12 residues. The V end was cut by 5 bases, the J end by 9 bases, with 12 bases between. Germline CDR1 reads SGHRS; CDR2 reads YFSETQ. The CDR3 sequence: CASSRESGEQFF. As DNA, the CDR3 is TGCGCCAGCAGTAGGGAAAGCGGTGAGCAGTTCTTC.

This clone was recorded a few times. V and J are TRBV2 and TRBJ2-3; 9 nucleotides align to TRBD2. This CDR3 has 17 amino acids. CDR1 is SNHLY, CDR2 FYNNEI, per germline. The junction had 15 bases not matched to a gene; V was cut back by 10 bases and J by 1 base. This chain's CDR3 is CATRNRSGRSGTDTQYF. The CDR3 DNA follows: TGTGCCACCAGGAATCGGAGCGGGAGGTCGGGCACAGATACGCAGTATTTT.

The chain is built from TRBV6-6 and TRBJ1-2; TRBD1 matches 7 bases. CDR3 length: 11 residues. Germline V gives CDR1 MNHNY, CDR2 SVGAGI (reference sequence). The J segment lost 7 bases and the V segment lost 10 bases, leaving 6 bases of the junction unmatched. This chain's CDR3 is CATKTGSGYTF. CDR3 in DNA: TGTGCCACTAAGACAGGGTCTGGCTACACCTTC.

This clone was observed a few times. This sequence joins TRBV30 and TRBJ1-5; a weak D match, TRBD1 (5 bases). Germline V gene sequence: CDR1 GTSNPN, CDR2 SVGIG (reference sequence). This CDR3 has 13 residues. The germline V and J ends were trimmed by 5 bases and 4 bases, with 12 bases remaining between them. The CDR3 is CAWGGYGNQPQHF. CDR3 coding DNA: TGTGCCTGGGGGGGGTACGGGAATCAGCCCCAGCATTTT.

In this sample, this clone turned up a few times. The J gene is TRBJ1-2, the V gene TRBV7-2; 10 positions agree with TRBD1. The V and J ends lost 4 bases and 2 bases, in that order; junction bases with no gene match: 10. CDR1 and CDR2 (germline): SGHTA, FQGNSA. The CDR3 length is 17 residues. The CDR3 spells CASSSAGQGVMNYGYTF. As DNA, the CDR3 is TGTGCCAGCAGCTCGGCAGGACAGGGGGTTATGAACTATGGCTACACCTTC.

CDR3 sequence reads: CSVEARLNTEAFF. In DNA form, the CDR3 reads TGCAGCGTTGAAGCCCGGTTGAACACTGAAGCTTTCTTT. The chain links TRBV29-1 to TRBJ1-1; the D is unclear. Germline V CDR1 and CDR2: SQVTM, ANQGSEA. Between the trimmed V and J ends, which lost 1 base and 0 bases, there was a span of 6 bases. The CDR3 is made up of 13 amino acids.

The rearrangement uses TRBV6-6 and TRBJ1-5; 8 bases line up with TRBD1. The CDR3 covers 15 residues. The germline CDR1 and CDR2 sequences are MNHNY and SVGAGI (reference sequence). Germline trimming cut 4 bases from V and 6 bases from J; bases unmatched to any gene: 8. This chain's CDR3 is CASSFRDRGIQPQHF. The CDR3 nucleotides read TGTGCCAGCAGTTTCCGAGACAGGGGTATTCAGCCCCAGCATTTT.

This clone was counted a few times. The gene calls are TRBV18 and TRBJ2-4; 7 nucleotides align to TRBD1. Germline CDR1 KGHSH, CDR2 LQKENI. Trimming removed 3 bases from V and 1 base from J; junction bases left unmatched: 6. The CDR3 covers 16 residues. DNA of the CDR3: TGTGCCAGCTCACCCCCCGGGACAGATGCCAAAAACATTCAGTACTTC. Translating it yields CASSPPGTDAKNIQYF.